This entry lists 2 T cell receptor beta chains sequenced from one sample in a study of T cells in Graves' hyperthyroidism and ophthalmopathy. TCR beta CDR3 sequences were amplified from RNA transcripts. HTBI primers were the set used in a first-round RT-PCR of the TCR CDR3. Using its own MiXCR run on the multiplex PCR reads, TCRdb lists one record per CDR3 protein. The data hold roughly 500,000 distinct CDR3 sequences, with more than 45% observed a single time. Sample: peripheral blood or thyroid tissue (not recorded which). All receptors come from an adult woman with Graves' disease, either hyperthyroidism or ophthalmopathy (not recorded which).

In its sample, this clonotype was seen many times. Compared with germline, one end of the junction differs, possibly owing to a read error. The chain uses TRBV13 and TRBJ1-3; D remains ambiguous. This CDR3 region has 13 residues. The V gene's germline CDR1 is PRHDT and CDR2 FYEKMQ (reference sequence). The CDR3 DNA reads as TGTGCCAGCAGCCTAGGATCTGGAAACACCATATATTTT. As protein: CASSLGSGNTIYF.

This chain connects TRBV7-9 to TRBJ2-1, with TRBD1 as a possible D gene (5 bases). CDR1 SEHNR and CDR2 FQNEAQ come from the germline V gene (reference sequence). The V end lost 4 bases, the J end lost 0 bases, and 13 bases lay between the germline ends. The CDR3 spans 16 residues. Written as DNA, the CDR3 is TGTGCCAGCAGCTCCTTGCAGGGAAGCTCCTACAATGAGCAGTTCTTC. Protein product: CASSSLQGSSYNEQFF.